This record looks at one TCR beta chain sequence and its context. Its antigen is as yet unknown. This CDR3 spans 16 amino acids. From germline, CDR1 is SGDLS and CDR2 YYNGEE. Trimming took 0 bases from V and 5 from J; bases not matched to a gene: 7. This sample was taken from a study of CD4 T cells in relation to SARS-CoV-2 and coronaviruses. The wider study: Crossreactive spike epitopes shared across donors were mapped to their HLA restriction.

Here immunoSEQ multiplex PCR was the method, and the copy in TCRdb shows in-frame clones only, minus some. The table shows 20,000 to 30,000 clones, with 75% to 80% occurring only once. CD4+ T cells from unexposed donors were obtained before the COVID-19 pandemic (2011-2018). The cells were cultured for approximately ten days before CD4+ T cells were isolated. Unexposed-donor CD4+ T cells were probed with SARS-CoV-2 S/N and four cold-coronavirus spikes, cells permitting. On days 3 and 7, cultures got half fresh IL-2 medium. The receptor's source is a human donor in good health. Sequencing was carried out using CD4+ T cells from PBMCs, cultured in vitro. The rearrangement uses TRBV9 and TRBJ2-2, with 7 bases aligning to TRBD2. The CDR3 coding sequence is TGTGCCAGCAGCGTAGGCGGGAGCGGTTTAACCGGGGAGCTGTTTTTT. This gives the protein CASSVGGSGLTGELFF.